This T cell receptor (beta chain) was recorded in a study of blood T cell repertoires in COVID-19. TCRdb keeps only in-frame clones here, not all; method: immunoSEQ multiplex PCR. The sample lists about 280,000 clones, 86% seen once, with about an eighth in the top ten. Sequenced sample: peripheral blood. The sequence was collected from a woman in her 70s with COVID-19, enrolled during active disease.

This chain's CDR3 is CATKSQRGVQETQYF. The CDR3 region has the DNA TGTGCCACTAAAAGTCAGCGGGGGGTCCAAGAGACCCAGTACTTC. The V gene is TRBV19, the J gene TRBJ2-5, with TRBD2 identical over 9 bases. Germline V CDR1 and CDR2: LNHDA, SQIVND (reference sequence). V lost 10 bases and J lost 1; bases outside the gene matches: 10. This CDR3 has 15 residues. The full variable domain, its missing parts supplied by reference TRBV19 and TRBJ2-5, is DGGITQSPKYLFRKEGQNVTLSCEQNLNHDAMYWYRQDPGQGLRLIYYSQIVNDFQKGDIAEGYSVSREKKESFPLTVTSAQKNPTAFYLCATKSQRGVQETQYFGPGTRLLVL.